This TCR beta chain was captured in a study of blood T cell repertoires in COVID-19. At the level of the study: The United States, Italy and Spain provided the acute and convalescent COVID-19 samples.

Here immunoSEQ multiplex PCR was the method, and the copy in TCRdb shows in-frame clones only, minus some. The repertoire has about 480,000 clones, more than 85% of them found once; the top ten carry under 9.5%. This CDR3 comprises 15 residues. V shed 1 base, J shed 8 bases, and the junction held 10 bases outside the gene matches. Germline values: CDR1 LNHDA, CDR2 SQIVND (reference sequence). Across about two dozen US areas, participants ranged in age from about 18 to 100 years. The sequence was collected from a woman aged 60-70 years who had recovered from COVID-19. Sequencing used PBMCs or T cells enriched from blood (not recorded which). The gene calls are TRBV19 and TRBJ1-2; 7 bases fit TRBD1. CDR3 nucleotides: TGTGCCAGTAGTATAGTGCACGAGGGGGCGAGAGGCTACACCTTC. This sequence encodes CASSIVHEGARGYTF.